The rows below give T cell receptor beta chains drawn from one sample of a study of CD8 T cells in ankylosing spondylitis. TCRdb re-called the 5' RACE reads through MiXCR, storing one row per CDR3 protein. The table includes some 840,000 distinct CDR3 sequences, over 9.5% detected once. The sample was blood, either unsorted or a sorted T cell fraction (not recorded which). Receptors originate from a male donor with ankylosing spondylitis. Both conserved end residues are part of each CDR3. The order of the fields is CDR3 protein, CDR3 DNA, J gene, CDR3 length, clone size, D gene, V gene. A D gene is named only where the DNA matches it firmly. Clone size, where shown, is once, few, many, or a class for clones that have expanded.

CSATDRERETQYF	TGCAGTGCTACCGACAGGGAGAGAGAGACCCAGTACTTC	TRBJ2-5	13	-	TRBD1	TRBV20-1
CSARVAGGTYEQYF	TGCAGTGCTAGAGTTGCGGGGGGGACCTACGAGCAGTACTTC	TRBJ2-7	14	many	TRBD2	TRBV20-1
CASSFSTSGNTDTQYF	TGCGCCAGCAGCTTCTCGACTAGCGGGAACACAGATACGCAGTATTTT	TRBJ2-3	16	few	TRBD2	TRBV5-1
CSANRDLSEAFF	TGCAGTGCTAATCGGGACTTATCTGAAGCTTTCTTT	TRBJ1-1	12	-	-	TRBV20-1
CASSHGTYTEAFF	TGTGCCAGCAGCCACGGGACCTACACTGAAGCTTTCTTT	TRBJ1-1	13	few	-	TRBV7-3
CASSLMGPGSGNTIYF	TGTGCCAGCAGTTTAATGGGCCCGGGCTCTGGAAACACCATATATTTT	TRBJ1-3	16	-	-	TRBV12-3/TRBV12-4
CSAQNIATNEKLFF	TGCAGTGCTCAAAACATTGCAACTAATGAAAAACTGTTTTTT	TRBJ1-4	14	many	-	TRBV20-1
CCASGLAGDLHDTQYF	TGCTGTGCTAGTGGACTAGCGGGGGACCTCCACGATACGCAGTATTTT	TRBJ2-3	16	-	TRBD2	TRBV20-1
CASSEGRGVSQETQYF	TGTGCCAGCAGTGAAGGGAGAGGAGTAAGCCAAGAGACCCAGTACTTC	TRBJ2-5	16	few	-	TRBV6-1
CASSLMGPLSYEQYF	TGTGCCAGCAGCTTAATGGGGCCTCTCTCCTACGAGCAGTACTTC	TRBJ2-7	15	few	-	TRBV7-2
CSVTGWWETQYF	TGCAGCGTTACAGGGTGGTGGGAGACCCAGTACTTC	TRBJ2-5	12	-	-	TRBV29-1
CAITRDPRNTEAFF	TGTGCCATCACCCGGGACCCGCGGAACACTGAAGCTTTCTTT	TRBJ1-1	14	-	-	TRBV10-3
CASSLSLGPQHF	TGTGCCAGCAGCTTAAGCCTGGGCCCCCAGCATTTT	TRBJ1-5	12	-	-	TRBV7-9
CASSLTTGRMTGELFF	TGCGCCAGCAGCTTAACGACAGGGCGGATGACCGGGGAGCTGTTTTTT	TRBJ2-2	16	few	TRBD1	TRBV5-1
CSARLGYYEQYF	TGCAGTGCTAGGCTAGGTTACTACGAGCAGTACTTC	TRBJ2-7	12	many	-	TRBV20-1
CASSQSLLNEQFF	TGCGCCAGCAGCCAATCTTTGCTCAATGAGCAGTTCTTC	TRBJ2-1	13	few	-	TRBV4-1
CASTYLDSQETQYF	TGTGCCAGCACCTACCTGGACAGCCAAGAGACCCAGTACTTC	TRBJ2-5	14	-	-	TRBV7-8
CASSYRGRFDSPLHF	TGTGCCAGCAGCTACAGGGGGCGCTTCGATTCACCCCTCCACTTT	TRBJ1-6	15	few	TRBD1	TRBV6-5
CSATSDIQETQYF	TGCAGTGCTACTTCGGACATCCAAGAGACCCAGTACTTC	TRBJ2-5	13	many	-	TRBV20-1
CASSGQGPYEQYF	TGTGCCAGCAGTGGACAGGGGCCATACGAGCAGTACTTC	TRBJ2-7	13	few	TRBD1	TRBV6-6
CASSLGRLNTIYF	TGTGCCAGCAGTTTGGGAAGATTAAACACCATATATTTT	TRBJ1-3	13	many	-	TRBV12-3/TRBV12-4
CASRPGTGYYEQYF	TGTGCCAGCAGACCCGGGACAGGGTACTACGAGCAGTACTTC	TRBJ2-7	14	many	TRBD1	TRBV6-1
CASSPDIAEAFF	TGTGCCAGCTCGCCTGATATCGCTGAAGCTTTCTTT	TRBJ1-1	12	few	-	TRBV18
CASREQGTPTYEQYF	TGTGCCAGCAGGGAACAGGGGACCCCGACCTACGAGCAGTACTTC	TRBJ2-7	15	-	TRBD1	TRBV28
CSARLRTGSFF	TGCAGTGCTAGGCTTCGGACAGGGTCGTTCTTC	TRBJ2-1	11	few	TRBD1	TRBV20-1
CASSPLGGAPMNTEAFF	TGCGCCAGCAGCCCCCTAGGAGGGGCACCCATGAACACTGAAGCTTTCTTT	TRBJ1-1	17	-	-	TRBV5-1
CASSYSILRRSNNSPLHF	TGTGCCAGCAGTTACTCGATCCTGAGAAGGTCGAATAATTCACCCCTCCACTTT	TRBJ1-6	18	few	-	TRBV6-5